These T cell receptor beta chains were read from a single sample in a study of PD-1 blockade in classical Hodgkin lymphoma. Only in-frame clones appear in the TCRdb table, and some are missing; sequencing was by immunoSEQ multiplex PCR. This table holds 21,000 or so clones, around nine tenths found once. Sequenced: CD8+ T cells from blood. The receptors here all came from a human donor with classical Hodgkin lymphoma. CDR3s include the opening cysteine and the closing phenylalanine or tryptophan. A D gene is named only where the DNA matches it firmly. A clone size is listed for some rows: how often the clone was seen (once, few, many), or a class if it is expanded.

cdr3_nt cdr3_aa cdr3_length clone_size j_call d_call v_call
TGTGCCTGGACTGAGGATTTCAGGGACAGGGGTGGCTACACCTTC CAWTEDFRDRGGYTF 15 once TRBJ1-2 TRBD1 TRBV30
TGTGCCAGTAGTATGGGACCCCCGATCGAGCAGTACTTC CASSMGPPIEQYF 13 - TRBJ2-7 - TRBV19
TGTGCCAGCAGTTTGACAGGGGGCACTGAAGCTTTCTTT CASSLTGGTEAFF 13 - TRBJ1-1 TRBD1 TRBV27
TGTGCCAGCAGTGACTCGATAGCGGGAGGGCCTGAGGGCACAGATACGCAGTATTTT CASSDSIAGGPEGTDTQYF 19 once TRBJ2-3 TRBD2 TRBV6-4
TGTGCCAGCAGCTTAGAGAGGGGGGCGAACACCGGGGAGCTGTTTTTT CASSLERGANTGELFF 16 - TRBJ2-2 - TRBV7-2
TGCGCCAGCAGCCGGACACGAACAGATGGCTACACCTTC CASSRTRTDGYTF 13 - TRBJ1-2 - TRBV5-1
TGTGCCAGCAGCACAGATCGGGGACGGAACTATGGCTACACCTTC CASSTDRGRNYGYTF 15 once TRBJ1-2 - TRBV7-2
TGTGCCAGCAGTGAACAAATGGCCGGGACAGAAAATTCACCCCTCCACTTT CASSEQMAGTENSPLHF 17 few TRBJ1-6 TRBD1 TRBV25-1
TGTGCCAGCAGCGTAGGACAGGGACCCTACAATGAGCAGTTCTTC CASSVGQGPYNEQFF 15 - TRBJ2-1 TRBD1 TRBV9
TGTGCCAGCAGCTTCGGGACTAGCGGGAGGAGGGACTTC CASSFGTSGRRDF 13 - TRBJ2-7 TRBD2 TRBV5-6
TGTGCCAGCAGAATGGCGAGGGAAGCCGGGGAGCTGTTTTTT CASRMAREAGELFF 14 - TRBJ2-2 - TRBV7-9
TGTGCCTGGAGCGGGACAGGGACGTCACCCCTCCACTTT CAWSGTGTSPLHF 13 once TRBJ1-6 TRBD1 TRBV30
TGCGCCAGCAGCCAACACGAGGGTGAGCAGTTCTTC CASSQHEGEQFF 12 once TRBJ2-1 - TRBV4-1
TGTGCCAGCAGCTTTACGGCCCCTTTTGGCGGGTGGAACACCGGGGAGCTGTTTTTT CASSFTAPFGGWNTGELFF 19 once TRBJ2-2 - TRBV11-3
TGTGCCAGCAGCTTGGTCGGACGGACTACTGAAGCTTTCTTT CASSLVGRTTEAFF 14 few TRBJ1-1 - TRBV5-6
TGTGCCAGCAGCCGGGGGGGCAACAATGAGCAGTTCTTC CASSRGGNNEQFF 13 - TRBJ2-1 TRBD2 TRBV11-3
TGTGCCAGCAGTTACCGGGGGTCCTGCACCTTC CASSYRGSCTF 11 - TRBJ1-2 - TRBV6-5
TGCGCCAGCAGCCAAGAGTGGTCCACCACAGATACGCAGTATTTT CASSQEWSTTDTQYF 15 - TRBJ2-3 - TRBV4-1
TGTGCCAGCGGAACAGGGATTGAGCAGTTCTTC CASGTGIEQFF 11 - TRBJ2-1 - TRBV27
TGTGCCAGCAGCTTAAGCAGGACGGAAGGATACGAGCAGTACTTC CASSLSRTEGYEQYF 15 - TRBJ2-7 - TRBV7-2
TGCAGCGTTGAAGGCGGGACAGGTTACACTGAAGCTTTCTTT CSVEGGTGYTEAFF 14 - TRBJ1-1 TRBD1 TRBV29-1
TGTGCCATCAGTGACAGGACGAATGAAAAACTGTTTTTT CAISDRTNEKLFF 13 - TRBJ1-4 - TRBV10-3
TGCAGCGTCCGTACAGGGCTGGAGACCCAGTACTTC CSVRTGLETQYF 12 - TRBJ2-5 - TRBV29-1
TGTGCCAGCAGTACCAGGGGGCAACTTTACGAGCAGTACTTC CASSTRGQLYEQYF 14 - TRBJ2-7 TRBD1 TRBV7-9
TGTGCCAGCAGTTTATCGATCGGCGTCGACATTGAAGCTTTCTTT CASSLSIGVDIEAFF 15 - TRBJ1-1 - TRBV27
TGTGCCAGCAGTTTTCGCCCTCGTTGGAGGGGCAATCAGCCCCAGCATTTT CASSFRPRWRGNQPQHF 17 - TRBJ1-5 - TRBV28
TGTGCCAGCAGTCTAGGGGGTGGTCAGCCCCAGCATTTT CASSLGGGQPQHF 13 - TRBJ1-5 - TRBV6-6
TGTGCCAGCAGTCACCGGGGCCTAGCCGGGGAGCTGTTTTTT CASSHRGLAGELFF 14 - TRBJ2-2 - TRBV6-5
TGCGCCAGCAGCTTGTCAGGGACTCCCCAAGAGACCCAGTACTTC CASSLSGTPQETQYF 15 - TRBJ2-5 - TRBV5-1
TGTGCTAGTGGTTTGACCCCGCTAGGGAAGGATGAGCAGTTCTTC CASGLTPLGKDEQFF 15 - TRBJ2-1 - TRBV12-5
TGCGCCAGCAGCCAAGATGAAGCGGGAGATCAGCCCCAGCATTTT CASSQDEAGDQPQHF 15 - TRBJ1-5 - TRBV4-3
TGTGCCAGCAGCCTAACAGGGGGCGCAGATCAGCCCCAGCATTTT CASSLTGGADQPQHF 15 few TRBJ1-5 TRBD1 TRBV28
TGTGCCAGCAGTTATTCATATGGGGCTGGACAGCCCCAGCATTTT CASSYSYGAGQPQHF 15 - TRBJ1-5 - TRBV28
TGTGCCAGTAATCCGGGGAGGGGAAATGGCTACACCTTC CASNPGRGNGYTF 13 - TRBJ1-2 - TRBV19
TGTGCCAGCAGCTTAGCGCTTATGGTCTTGTCCCCCCCCGTCTTC CASSLALMVLSPPVF 15 - TRBJ2-1 - TRBV7-2
TGTGCCAGCAGCTTAAAGGGGGCCGACACTGAAGCTTTCTTT CASSLKGADTEAFF 14 - TRBJ1-1 TRBD1 TRBV7-6
TGTGCCTCTGGAAGGGACCGGGACAGCTCCTACGAGCAGTACTTC CASGRDRDSSYEQYF 15 - TRBJ2-7 TRBD1 TRBV15
TGTGCCAGCAGTGAAGCGGCAGGGCGAGTGGGCAATCAGCCCCAGCATTTT CASSEAAGRVGNQPQHF 17 - TRBJ1-5 - TRBV2
TGTGCCAGTAGCCTAACAGGGAACACTGAAGCTTTCTTT CASSLTGNTEAFF 13 - TRBJ1-1 - TRBV19
TGTGCCAGCAGCTTAAGCCCAGATGCGAACACTGAAGCTTTCTTT CASSLSPDANTEAFF 15 - TRBJ1-1 - TRBV7-3
TGTGCCAGTAGTATAACAGGGTGGCAGCCCCAGCATTTT CASSITGWQPQHF 13 few TRBJ1-5 - TRBV19
TGTGCCAGCAGTCCCAGGGTTGGTTCACCCCTCCACTTT CASSPRVGSPLHF 13 - TRBJ1-6 - TRBV27
TGTGCCAGCAGCTTGGACCCGGGAGGGGGCGATGAGCAGTTCTTC CASSLDPGGGDEQFF 15 - TRBJ2-1 - TRBV5-5
TGTGCCAGCAGCGTAGGTGGTACCAATCAGCCCCAGCATTTT CASSVGGTNQPQHF 14 - TRBJ1-5 - TRBV9
TGTGCCAGCAGCTTTTTTGGCAATCAGCCCCAGCATTTT CASSFFGNQPQHF 13 - TRBJ1-5 - TRBV5-6
TGTGCCAGCAGTAATCTAGCGGGAGACACCGGGGAGCTGTTTTTT CASSNLAGDTGELFF 15 - TRBJ2-2 TRBD2 TRBV25-1
TGTGCCATCAGCCAAACAGGGGGCGAGCAGTACTTC CAISQTGGEQYF 12 - TRBJ2-7 TRBD1 TRBV10-3
TGTGCCAGCAGCACCGAACAGGGGTCATACTACGAGCAGTACTTC CASSTEQGSYYEQYF 15 once TRBJ2-7 TRBD1 TRBV6-5
TGTGCCAGTAGTTTCGGGGCTTTTGGGACCGAGCAGTACTTC CASSFGAFGTEQYF 14 - TRBJ2-7 - TRBV19
TGTGCCAGCTTAGCGGGGGCGAGCTCCTACAATGAGCAGTTCTTC CASLAGASSYNEQFF 15 once TRBJ2-1 TRBD2 TRBV7-9
TGTGCCACCTTTTTTTCTGGCTACACCTTC CATFFSGYTF 10 - TRBJ1-2 - TRBV28
TGTGCCAGCAGTGAAGCGGGGGGGACCGGGGACAGGGTAAATTCTAATGAAAAACTGTTTTTT CASSEAGGTGDRVNSNEKLFF 21 - TRBJ1-4 TRBD1 TRBV6-1
TGTGCCAGCAGCCCCTATTGGGCAGACCCCCAAGAGACCCAGTACTTC CASSPYWADPQETQYF 16 - TRBJ2-5 - TRBV27